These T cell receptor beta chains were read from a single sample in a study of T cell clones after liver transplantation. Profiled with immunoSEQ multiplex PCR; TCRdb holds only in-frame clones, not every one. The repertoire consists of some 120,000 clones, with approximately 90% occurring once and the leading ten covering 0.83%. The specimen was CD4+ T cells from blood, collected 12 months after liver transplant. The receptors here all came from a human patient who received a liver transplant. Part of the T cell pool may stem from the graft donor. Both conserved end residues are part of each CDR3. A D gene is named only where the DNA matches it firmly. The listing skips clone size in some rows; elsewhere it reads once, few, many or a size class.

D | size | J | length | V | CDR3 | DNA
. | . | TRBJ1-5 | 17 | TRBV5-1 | CASSPTPRAESNQPQHF | TGCGCCAGCAGCCCAACCCCACGGGCGGAGAGCAATCAGCCCCAGCATTTT
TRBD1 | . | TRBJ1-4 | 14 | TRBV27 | CASSLQGANEKLFF | TGTGCCAGCAGTCTACAGGGGGCGAATGAAAAACTGTTTTTT
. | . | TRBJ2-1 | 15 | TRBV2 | CASSEVVTNTLGQFF | TGTGCCAGCAGTGAAGTCGTGACCAATACACTGGGGCAGTTCTTC
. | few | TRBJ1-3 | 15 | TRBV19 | CASSPMTRSGNTIYF | TGTGCCAGTAGTCCCATGACACGCTCCGGAAACACCATATATTTT
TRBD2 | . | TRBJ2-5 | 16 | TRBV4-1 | CASSRLSGRAGETQYF | TGCGCCAGCAGCCGGTTAAGCGGGAGGGCCGGGGAGACCCAGTACTTC
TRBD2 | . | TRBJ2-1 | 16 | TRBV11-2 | CASSESAAGGPGEQFF | TGTGCCAGCAGCGAATCGGCAGCGGGAGGGCCAGGTGAGCAGTTCTTC
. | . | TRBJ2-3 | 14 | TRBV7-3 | CASSDLGRQDTQYF | TGTGCCAGCAGCGACTTGGGACGGCAGGATACGCAGTATTTT
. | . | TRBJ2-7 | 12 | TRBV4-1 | CASSQQGYEQYF | TGCGCCAGCAGCCAGCAGGGCTACGAGCAGTACTTC
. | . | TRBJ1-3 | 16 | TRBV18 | CASSPRDSLLPSTIYF | TGTGCCAGCTCACCACGGGACTCCCTCTTACCAAGCACCATATATTTT
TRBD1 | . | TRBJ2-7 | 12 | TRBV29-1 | CSVGEGQARAYF | TGCAGCGTTGGTGAGGGACAGGCCAGGGCGTACTTC
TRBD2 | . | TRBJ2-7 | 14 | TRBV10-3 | CAISEARGSDEQYF | TGTGCCATCAGTGAGGCACGCGGGAGTGATGAGCAGTACTTC
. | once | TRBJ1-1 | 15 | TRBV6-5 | CASRHEGGRNTEAFF | TGTGCCAGCAGACACGAGGGGGGGAGAAACACTGAAGCTTTCTTT
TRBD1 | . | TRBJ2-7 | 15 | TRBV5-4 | CASSPQTGDYYEQYF | TGTGCCAGCAGCCCGCAGACAGGGGATTACTACGAGCAGTACTTC
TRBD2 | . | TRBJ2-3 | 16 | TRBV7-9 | CASSTGLAGVADTQYF | TGTGCCAGCAGCACGGGACTAGCGGGAGTTGCAGATACGCAGTATTTT
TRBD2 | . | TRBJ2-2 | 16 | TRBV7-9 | CASSLPLAGNTGELFF | TGTGCCAGCAGCTTACCCCTAGCGGGAAACACCGGGGAGCTGTTTTTT
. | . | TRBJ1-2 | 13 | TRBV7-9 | CASSLAQGYGYTF | TGTGCCAGCAGCTTAGCCCAGGGCTATGGCTACACCTTC
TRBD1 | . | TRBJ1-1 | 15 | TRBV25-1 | CASGDYRGGTTEAFF | TGTGCCAGCGGGGACTACAGGGGGGGAACAACTGAAGCTTTCTTT
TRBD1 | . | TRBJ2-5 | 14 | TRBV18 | CASSKTGAGETQYF | TGTGCCAGCTCGAAGACAGGGGCGGGGGAGACCCAGTACTTC
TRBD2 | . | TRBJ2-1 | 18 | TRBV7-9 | CASTLDIWPLAVGNEQFF | TGTGCCAGCACCTTAGATATATGGCCACTAGCGGTTGGGAATGAGCAGTTCTTC
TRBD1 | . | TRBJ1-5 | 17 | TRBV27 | CASSSGTGLISNQPQHF | TGTGCCAGCAGTTCCGGGACAGGGTTGATAAGCAATCAGCCCCAGCATTTT
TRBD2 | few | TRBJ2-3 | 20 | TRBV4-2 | CASSQAFGALTSGRQDTQYF | TGTGCCAGCAGCCAAGCATTCGGGGCACTGACTAGCGGGAGACAAGATACGCAGTATTTT
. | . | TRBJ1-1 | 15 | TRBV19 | CASSTGRRQNTEAFF | TGTGCCAGTAGTACGGGGAGGCGGCAGAACACTGAAGCTTTCTTT
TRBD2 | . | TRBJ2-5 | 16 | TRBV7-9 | CASSPLAGAASETQYF | TGTGCCAGCAGCCCCTTAGCGGGAGCCGCCAGCGAGACCCAGTACTTC
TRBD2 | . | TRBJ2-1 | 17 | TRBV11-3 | CASSRVASGISYNEQFF | TGTGCCAGCAGCCGGGTCGCTAGCGGGATCTCCTACAATGAGCAGTTCTTC
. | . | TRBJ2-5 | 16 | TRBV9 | CASSAYSDGPGETQYF | TGTGCCAGCAGCGCCTACTCGGACGGCCCGGGGGAGACCCAGTACTTC
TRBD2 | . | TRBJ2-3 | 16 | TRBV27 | CASSFGLAGGLDTQYF | TGTGCCAGCAGTTTCGGACTAGCGGGAGGTTTAGATACGCAGTATTTT
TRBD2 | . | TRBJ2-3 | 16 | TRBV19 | CASSTGTSGITDTQYF | TGTGCCAGTAGTACCGGGACTAGCGGTATCACAGATACGCAGTATTTT
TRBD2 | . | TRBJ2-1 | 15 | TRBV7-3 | CASSRGTSGPSEQFF | TGTGCCAGCAGCAGAGGGACTAGCGGCCCTAGCGAGCAGTTCTTC
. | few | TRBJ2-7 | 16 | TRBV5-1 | CASSLEFGDPSYEQYF | TGCGCCAGCAGCTTGGAGTTCGGGGACCCATCCTACGAGCAGTACTTC
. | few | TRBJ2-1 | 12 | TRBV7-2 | CASSPPHNEQFF | TGTGCCAGCAGCCCCCCCCACAATGAGCAGTTCTTC
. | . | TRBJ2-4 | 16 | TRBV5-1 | CASSLADNFNADIQYF | TGCGCCAGCAGCTTGGCCGACAATTTTAACGCGGACATTCAGTACTTC
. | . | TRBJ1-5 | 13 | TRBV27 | CASSLRPAQPQHF | TGTGCCAGCAGTTTAAGACCCGCCCAGCCCCAGCATTTT
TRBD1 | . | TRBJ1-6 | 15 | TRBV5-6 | CASSWGQGGSSPLHF | TGTGCCAGCAGCTGGGGACAGGGAGGGAGTTCACCCCTCCACTTT
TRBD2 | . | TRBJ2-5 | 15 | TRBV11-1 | CASSLRTSGSETQYF | TGTGCCAGCAGCTTACGCACTAGCGGGAGTGAGACCCAGTACTTC
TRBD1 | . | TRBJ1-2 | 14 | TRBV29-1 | CSVVQGAPNYGYTF | TGCAGCGTTGTACAGGGGGCTCCTAACTATGGCTACACCTTC
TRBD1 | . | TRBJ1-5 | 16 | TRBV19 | CASSTDRGLGNQPQHF | TGTGCCAGTAGTACGGACAGGGGACTCGGGAATCAGCCCCAGCATTTT
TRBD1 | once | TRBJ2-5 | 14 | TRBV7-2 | CASSFDRGEETQYF | TGTGCCAGCAGCTTCGACAGGGGGGAAGAGACCCAGTACTTC
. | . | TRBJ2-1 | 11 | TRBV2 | CASRLNNEQFF | TGTGCCAGCCGCTTAAACAATGAGCAGTTCTTC
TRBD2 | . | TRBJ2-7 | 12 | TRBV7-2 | CASSQREREQYF | TGTGCCAGCAGCCAGCGGGAGCGGGAGCAGTACTTC
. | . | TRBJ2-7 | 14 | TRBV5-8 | CASKLRVTAYEQYF | TGTGCCAGCAAGCTCCGGGTCACCGCCTACGAGCAGTACTTC
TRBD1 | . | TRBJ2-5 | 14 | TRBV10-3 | CAIRNGQGSETQYF | TGTGCCATCAGGAACGGACAGGGATCAGAGACCCAGTACTTC
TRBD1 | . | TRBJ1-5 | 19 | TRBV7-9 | CASSPKTGQGEYSNQPQHF | TGTGCCAGCAGCCCAAAGACGGGACAGGGAGAGTATAGCAATCAGCCCCAGCATTTT